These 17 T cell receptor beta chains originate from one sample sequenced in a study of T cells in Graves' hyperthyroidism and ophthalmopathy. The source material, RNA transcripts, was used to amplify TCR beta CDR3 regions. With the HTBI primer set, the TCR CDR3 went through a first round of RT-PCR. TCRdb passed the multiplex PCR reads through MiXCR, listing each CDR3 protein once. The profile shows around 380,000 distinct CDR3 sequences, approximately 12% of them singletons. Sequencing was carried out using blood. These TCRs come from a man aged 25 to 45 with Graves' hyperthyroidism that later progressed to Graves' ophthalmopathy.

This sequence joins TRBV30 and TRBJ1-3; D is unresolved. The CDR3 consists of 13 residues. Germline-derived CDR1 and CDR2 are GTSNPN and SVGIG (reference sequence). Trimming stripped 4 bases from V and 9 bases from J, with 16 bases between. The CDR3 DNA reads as TGTGCCTGGAATTCCGGCAAGGGCGGCACCATATATTTT. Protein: CAWNSGKGGTIYF.

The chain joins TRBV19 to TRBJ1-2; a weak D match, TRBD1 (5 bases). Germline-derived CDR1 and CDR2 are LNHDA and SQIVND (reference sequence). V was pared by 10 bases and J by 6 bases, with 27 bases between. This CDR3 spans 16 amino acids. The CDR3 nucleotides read TGTGCCAACCCTGAAACCCGGGGCCCCGCGGAGGATGGCTACACCTTC. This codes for CANPETRGPAEDGYTF.

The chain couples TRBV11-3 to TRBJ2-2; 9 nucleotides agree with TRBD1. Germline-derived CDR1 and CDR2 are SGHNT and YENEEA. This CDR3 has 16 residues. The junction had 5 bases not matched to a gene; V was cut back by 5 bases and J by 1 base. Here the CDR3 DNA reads TGTGCCAGCAGCCCTCGGACAGGGGTGAACACCGGGGAGCTGTTTTTT. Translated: CASSPRTGVNTGELFF.

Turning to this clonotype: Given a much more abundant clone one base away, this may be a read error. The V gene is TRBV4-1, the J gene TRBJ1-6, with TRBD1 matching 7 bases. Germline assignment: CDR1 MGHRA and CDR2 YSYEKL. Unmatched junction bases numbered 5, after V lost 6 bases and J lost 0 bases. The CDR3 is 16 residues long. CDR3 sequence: CASRDRPSSYNSPLHF. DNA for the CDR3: TGCGCCAGCAGGGACAGGCCCAGCTCCTATAATTCACCCCTCCACTTT.

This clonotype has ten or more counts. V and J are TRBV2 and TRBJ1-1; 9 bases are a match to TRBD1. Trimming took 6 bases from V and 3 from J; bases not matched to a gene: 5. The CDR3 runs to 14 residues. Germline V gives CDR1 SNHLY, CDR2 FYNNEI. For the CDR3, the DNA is TGTGCCAGCAGAGCGGACAGGGGAGACACTGAAGCTTTCTTT. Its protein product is CASRADRGDTEAFF.

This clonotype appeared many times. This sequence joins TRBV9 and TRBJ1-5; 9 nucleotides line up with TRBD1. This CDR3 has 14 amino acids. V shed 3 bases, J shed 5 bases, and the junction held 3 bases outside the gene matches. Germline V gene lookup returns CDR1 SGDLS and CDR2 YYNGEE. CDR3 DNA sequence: TGTGCCAGCAGCGACAGGGGGCTCGATCAGCCCCAGCATTTT. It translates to CASSDRGLDQPQHF.

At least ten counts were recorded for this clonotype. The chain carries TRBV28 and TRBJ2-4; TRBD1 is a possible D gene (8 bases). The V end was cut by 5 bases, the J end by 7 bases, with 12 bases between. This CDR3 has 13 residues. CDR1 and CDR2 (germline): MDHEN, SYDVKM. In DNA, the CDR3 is TGTGCCAGCAGTAAACAGGGGGGGAACATTCAGTACTTC. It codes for CASSKQGGNIQYF.

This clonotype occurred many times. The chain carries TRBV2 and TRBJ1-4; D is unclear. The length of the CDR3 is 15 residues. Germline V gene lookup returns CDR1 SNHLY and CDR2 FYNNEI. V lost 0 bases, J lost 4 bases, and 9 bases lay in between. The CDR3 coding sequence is TGTGCCAGCAGTGAAGCAAGTGGGATTAATGAAAAACTGTTTTTT. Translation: CASSEASGINEKLFF. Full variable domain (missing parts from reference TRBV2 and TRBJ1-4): EPEVTQTPSHQVTQMGQEVILRCVPISNHLYFYWYRQILGQKVEFLVSFYNNEISEKSEIFDDQFSVERPDGSNFTLKIRSTKLEDSAMYFCASSEASGINEKLFFGSGTQLSVL.

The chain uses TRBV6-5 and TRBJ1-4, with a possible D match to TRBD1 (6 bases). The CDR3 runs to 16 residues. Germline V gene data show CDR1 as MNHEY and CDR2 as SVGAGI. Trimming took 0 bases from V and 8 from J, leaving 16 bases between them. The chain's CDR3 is CASSYSLGGASEKLFF. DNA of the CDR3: TGTGCCAGCAGTTACTCCTTGGGGGGGGCAAGCGAAAAACTGTTTTTT.

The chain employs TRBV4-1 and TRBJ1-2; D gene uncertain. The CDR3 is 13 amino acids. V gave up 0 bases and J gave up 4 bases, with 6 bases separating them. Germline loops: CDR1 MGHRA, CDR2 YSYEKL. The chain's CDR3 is CASSQDKSYGYTF. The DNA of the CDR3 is TGCGCCAGCAGCCAAGATAAAAGCTATGGCTACACCTTC.

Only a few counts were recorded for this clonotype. The CDR3 loop reads CASSERGALGLTTDTQYF. DNA for the CDR3: TGTGCCAGCAGTGAACGGGGGGCGCTAGGGCTCACCACAGATACGCAGTATTTT. The chain couples TRBV25-1 to TRBJ2-3, with D possibly being TRBD2 (7 bases). Deletions cut 2 bases from V and 2 bases from J, with 20 bases between. The CDR3 length is 18 residues. Germline V CDR1 and CDR2: MGHDK, SYGVNS.

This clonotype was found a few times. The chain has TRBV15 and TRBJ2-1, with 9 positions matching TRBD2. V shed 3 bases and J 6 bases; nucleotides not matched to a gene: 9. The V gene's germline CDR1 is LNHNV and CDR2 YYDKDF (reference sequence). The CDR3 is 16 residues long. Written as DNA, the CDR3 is TGTGCCACCAGCAGTGGAGCTAGCGGGGACCTCAATGAGCAGTTCTTC. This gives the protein CATSSGASGDLNEQFF.

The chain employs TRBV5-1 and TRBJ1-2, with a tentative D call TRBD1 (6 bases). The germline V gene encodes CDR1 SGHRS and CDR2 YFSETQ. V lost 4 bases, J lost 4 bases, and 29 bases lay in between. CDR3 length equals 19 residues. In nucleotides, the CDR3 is TGCGCCAGCAGCCTTCTGGTCGACCAGGGGACCCGGGTGGGCTATGGCTACACCTTC. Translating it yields CASSLLVDQGTRVGYGYTF.

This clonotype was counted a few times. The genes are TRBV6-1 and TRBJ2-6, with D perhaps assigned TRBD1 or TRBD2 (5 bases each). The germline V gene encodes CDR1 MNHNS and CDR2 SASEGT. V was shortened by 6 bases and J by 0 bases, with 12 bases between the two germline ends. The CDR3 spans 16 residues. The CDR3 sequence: CASSQGVGSGANVLTF. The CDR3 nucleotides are TGTGCCAGCAGCCAGGGAGTTGGCTCTGGGGCCAACGTCCTGACTTTC.

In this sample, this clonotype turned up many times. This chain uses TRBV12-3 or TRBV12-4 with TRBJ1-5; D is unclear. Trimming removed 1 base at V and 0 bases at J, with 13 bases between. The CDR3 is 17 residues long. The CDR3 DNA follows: TGTGCCAGCAGTTTAGGGGTATCATTATATAGCAATCAGCCCCAGCATTTT. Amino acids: CASSLGVSLYSNQPQHF.

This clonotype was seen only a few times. DNA of the CDR3: TGTGCCTGGAGTGTACAGACAGGGGGCGAGGAGACCCAGTACTTC. This sequence encodes CAWSVQTGGEETQYF. The V and J genes are TRBV30 and TRBJ2-5, with 10 bases identical to TRBD1. The CDR3 covers 15 residues. Germline V gene lookup returns CDR1 GTSNPN and CDR2 SVGIG (reference sequence). With 0 bases clipped from V and 5 bases from J, the junction kept 6 bases outside the gene matches.

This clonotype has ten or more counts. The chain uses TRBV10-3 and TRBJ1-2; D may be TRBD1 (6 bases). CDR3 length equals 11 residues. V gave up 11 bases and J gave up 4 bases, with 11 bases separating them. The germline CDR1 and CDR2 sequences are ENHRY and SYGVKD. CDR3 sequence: CAVLDSYGYTF. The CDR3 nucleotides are TGTGCCGTTCTGGACAGCTATGGCTACACCTTC.